The text below deals with one TCR beta chain. Antigen: not known. This sample is drawn from a study of T cell responses to AZD1222 COVID-19 vaccine. Study-level results: In the spike-specific TCR repertoire, nearly half reportedly target unmutated variant regions.

CDR1 and CDR2 (germline): LNHDA, SQIVND (reference sequence). The CDR3 sequence is 13 residues long. V was trimmed by 1 base and J by 9 bases, leaving 12 bases between them. Sequencing was performed with immunoSEQ multiplex PCR; in TCRdb, only in-frame clones are kept and a portion is missing. The data show 120,000 or so clones, 90% to 95% seen once. The source of this sequence is an adult in good health. Sample: peripheral blood, taken on day 0 of AZD1222 vaccination. The chain recombines TRBV19 with TRBJ2-5; D unresolved. CDR3 sequence reads: CASSIGVEWAQYF. CDR3 in DNA: TGTGCCAGTAGTATAGGAGTTGAGTGGGCCCAGTACTTC.